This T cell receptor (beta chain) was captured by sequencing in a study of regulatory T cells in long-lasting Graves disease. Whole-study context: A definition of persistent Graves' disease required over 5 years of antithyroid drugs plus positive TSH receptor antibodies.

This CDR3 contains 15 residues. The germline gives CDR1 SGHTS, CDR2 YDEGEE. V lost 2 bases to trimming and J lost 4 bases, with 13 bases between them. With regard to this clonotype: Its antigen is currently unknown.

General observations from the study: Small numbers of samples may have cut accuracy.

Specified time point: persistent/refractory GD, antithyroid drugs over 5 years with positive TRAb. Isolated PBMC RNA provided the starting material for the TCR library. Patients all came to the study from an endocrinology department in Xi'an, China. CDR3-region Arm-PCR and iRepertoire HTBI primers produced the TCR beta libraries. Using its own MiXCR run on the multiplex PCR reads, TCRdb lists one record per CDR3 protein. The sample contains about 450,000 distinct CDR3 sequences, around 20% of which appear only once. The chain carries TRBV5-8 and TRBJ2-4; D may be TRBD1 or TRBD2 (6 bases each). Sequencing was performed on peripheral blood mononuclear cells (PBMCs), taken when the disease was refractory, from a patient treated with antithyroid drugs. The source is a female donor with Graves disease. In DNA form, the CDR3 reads TGTGCCAGCAGCTTTATGGGGGGCCCAAAAAACATTCAGTACTTC. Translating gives CASSFMGGPKNIQYF.